Sequencing of this TCR beta chain was carried out in a study of cytomegalovirus exposure and HLA in healthy donors. Primers included in the PCR were 60 Vbeta and 13 Jbeta primers. The table came from immunoSEQ multiplex PCR; TCRdb's copy has only in-frame clones and leaves some out. The sample holds some 200,000 clones, about 81% seen once. Trimming pared 1 base from V and 3 bases from J, leaving 14 bases between. The CDR3 runs 16 residues. The V gene's germline CDR1 is SGHAT and CDR2 FQNNGV. The chain combines TRBV11-2 with TRBJ2-3, with D perhaps matching TRBD1 (5 bases). The sequencing input was PBMCs. This sequence was found in a woman between 18 and 29 years old in good health and CMV-seronegative. The CDR3 loop reads CASSLVPGLSTDTQYF. CDR3 DNA: TGTGCCAGCAGCTTAGTCCCAGGGTTGTCGACAGATACGCAGTATTTT.